One and the same sample provided the 20 T cell receptor beta chains below, sequenced in a study of cytomegalovirus exposure and HLA in healthy donors. Amplification used 60 Vbeta primers and 13 Jbeta primers. Here immunoSEQ multiplex PCR was the method, and the copy in TCRdb shows in-frame clones only, minus some. The repertoire holds about 150,000 clones, with approximately 80% as singletons. The sequenced material came from PBMCs. The origin of the receptors is a man in his forties in good health and CMV-seropositive.

The chain has TRBV28 and TRBJ2-7; tentatively, D is TRBD2 (6 bases). V lost 2 bases and J 4 bases, leaving 12 bases between the germline ends. Germline V gene lookup returns CDR1 MDHEN and CDR2 SYDVKM. This CDR3 is built from 14 residues. In DNA, the CDR3 is TGTGCCAGCAGTTTACAAAGCGGGTGGTACGAGCAGTACTTC. Protein product: CASSLQSGWYEQYF.

This clone was observed a handful of times. Relative to the germline gene, one junction end is altered; a read error may explain this. The chain has TRBV7-9 and TRBJ1-5; D not resolved. The CDR3 is 17 amino acids. Germline values: CDR1 SEHNR, CDR2 FQNEAQ (reference sequence). DNA for the CDR3: TGTTCCAGCAGCTTAGCGCAGGTTTGGCAACGCAATCAGCCCCAGCATTTT. This gives the protein CSSSLAQVWQRNQPQHF. Drawing the rest from reference TRBV7-9 and TRBJ1-5, the complete variable domain is DTGVSQNPRHKITKRGQNVTFRCDPISEHNRLYWYRQTLGQGPEFLTYFQNEAQLEKSRLLSDRFSAERPKGSFSTLEIQRTEQGDSAMYLCSSSLAQVWQRNQPQHFGDGTRLSIL.

The chain links TRBV7-6 to TRBJ2-3; D is unresolved. The CDR3 runs to 13 residues. V was cut by 3 bases and J by 5 bases, with 9 bases left in between. Germline V gives CDR1 SGHVS, CDR2 FNYEAQ. The CDR3 loop reads CASSLSSRDTQYF. For the CDR3, the DNA is TGTGCCAGCAGCTTGAGTAGCCGAGATACGCAGTATTTT.

The V and J genes are TRBV7-9 and TRBJ1-2, with TRBD1 matching 8 bases. In germline, CDR1 is SEHNR, CDR2 FQNEAQ (reference sequence). The CDR3 covers 13 residues. J gave up 6 bases and V 6 bases, and 6 bases lay outside the gene matches. CDR3 nucleotide sequence: TGTGCCAGCAGTGACTCAGGGGGCGATGGCTACACCTTC. This sequence encodes CASSDSGGDGYTF.

Only one count was recorded for this clone. The rearrangement links TRBV27 to TRBJ2-7; 7 bases are a match to TRBD1. The CDR3 runs 13 residues. Germline CDR1 reads MNHEY; CDR2 reads SMNVEV (reference sequence). V trimming: 6 bases; J trimming: 12 bases; junction bases outside the gene matches: 14. The CDR3 protein is CASRLTGQSLAYF. The CDR3 nucleotides read TGTGCCAGCAGACTAACGGGACAGTCACTGGCGTACTTC.

The chain links TRBV5-1 to TRBJ1-3, with D perhaps matching TRBD1 (6 bases). The CDR3 runs 14 residues. Per the germline V gene, CDR1 is SGHRS and CDR2 is YFSETQ. Trimming removed 3 bases at V and 0 bases at J, with 7 bases between. CDR3 nucleotides: TGCGCCAGCAGCTCGGACAGCTCTGGAAACACCATATATTTT. Residues: CASSSDSSGNTIYF. The full variable domain, in which reference TRBV5-1 and TRBJ1-3 provide the parts outside the CDR3, is KAGVTQTPRYLIKTRGQQVTLSCSPISGHRSVSWYQQTPGQGLQFLFEYFSETQRNKGNFPGRFSGRQFSNSRSEMNVSTLELGDSALYLCASSSDSSGNTIYFGEGSWLTVV.

Turning to this clone: The junction does not match germline at one end; this may be a read error. The chain uses TRBV7-9 and TRBJ1-2, with D possibly matching TRBD1 (5 bases). This CDR3 spans 12 amino acids. Germline assignment: CDR1 SEHNR and CDR2 FQNEAQ (reference sequence). Here the CDR3 reads CSSRAGPYGYTF. Written as DNA, the CDR3 is TGTTCCAGCAGGGCTGGGCCATATGGCTACACCTTC.

This clone has just a few counts. The CDR3 protein is CASSDAGGGYTF. The CDR3 DNA is TGTGCCAGCAGTGACGCAGGGGGCGGCTACACCTTC. This chain links TRBV6-6 with TRBJ1-2; the match to TRBD1 covers 8 bases. The CDR3 totals 12 residues. The J segment lost 8 bases and the V segment lost 5 bases, leaving 4 bases of the junction unmatched. Germline CDR1 and CDR2: MNHNY and SVGAGI (reference sequence).

The chain uses TRBV28 and TRBJ1-1; tentative D call: TRBD1 (6 bases). This CDR3 is built from 14 residues. The V gene lost 1 base and the J gene lost 3 bases, with 9 bases spanning the gap. Germline V lookup: CDR1 MDHEN, CDR2 SYDVKM. The CDR3: CASSLSPGDTEAFF. Written as DNA, the CDR3 is TGTGCCAGCAGTTTATCCCCAGGGGACACTGAAGCTTTCTTT.

The chain couples TRBV6-5 to TRBJ2-3; 10 bases align to TRBD2. This CDR3 has 15 residues. After removal of 1 base from V and 6 bases from J, the junction contained 4 bases not matched to a gene. Looked up from germline, CDR1 is MNHEY and CDR2 is SVGAGI. CDR3 DNA: TGTGCCAGCAGTTACTTAGCGGGAGGTTATGATACGCAGTATTTT. Its protein product is CASSYLAGGYDTQYF.

As regards this clone: At one end, the junction sequence differs from germline, possibly due to a read error. This chain's CDR3 is CASSPYSGANGLTF. The CDR3 bases are TGCGCCAGCAGCCCATACTCTGGGGCCAACGGCCTGACTTTC. V usage is TRBV5-1 and J usage is TRBJ2-6; tentatively, D is TRBD1 (5 bases). Germline V CDR1 and CDR2: SGHRS, YFSETQ. CDR3 length: 14 residues. The whole variable domain, remainder taken from reference TRBV5-1 and TRBJ2-6, is KAGVTQTPRYLIKTRGQQVTLSCSPISGHRSVSWYQQTPGQGLQFLFEYFSETQRNKGNFPGRFSGRQFSNSRSEMNVSTLELGDSALYLCASSPYSGANGLTFGAGSRLTVL.

This chain joins TRBV6-1 and TRBJ2-1; 8 bases align to TRBD1. The length of the CDR3 is 16 residues. The germline gives CDR1 MNHNS, CDR2 SASEGT. The V and J ends lost 0 bases and 6 bases, in that order; junction bases with no gene match: 7. The CDR3 region is CASSEARTGGVNEQFF. Written as DNA, the CDR3 is TGTGCCAGCAGTGAAGCTCGAACAGGGGGTGTCAATGAGCAGTTCTTC.

V usage is TRBV30 and J usage is TRBJ2-2, with D possibly matching TRBD1 (6 bases). The germline gives CDR1 GTSNPN, CDR2 SVGIG (reference sequence). V was clipped by 4 bases and J by 5 bases, with 14 bases between them. This CDR3 contains 14 residues. The CDR3 sequence: CAWTRGGFTGELFF. In DNA form, the CDR3 reads TGTGCCTGGACCAGGGGTGGTTTTACCGGGGAGCTGTTTTTT.

The chain uses TRBV4-1 and TRBJ1-1; D possibly corresponds to TRBD1 (5 bases). Germline lookup yields CDR1 MGHRA and CDR2 YSYEKL. V was trimmed by 0 bases and J by 0 bases, leaving 5 bases between them. The CDR3 consists of 14 residues. CDR3: CASSQEGLNTEAFF. CDR3 DNA: TGCGCCAGCAGCCAAGAGGGGCTGAACACTGAAGCTTTCTTT.

V and J are TRBV19 and TRBJ2-7; 9 bases align to TRBD2. CDR3 size: 18 residues. Germline V lookup: CDR1 LNHDA, CDR2 SQIVND (reference sequence). V lost 5 bases and J lost 2; bases outside the gene matches: 16. This CDR3 reads CASSSAGLAGGLTYEQYF. CDR3 coding DNA: TGTGCCAGTAGTTCGGCCGGCCTTGCGGGAGGGCTTACCTACGAGCAGTACTTC.

V gene TRBV4-2 combines with J gene TRBJ1-2, with TRBD1 as a possible D gene (6 bases). V lost 1 base, J lost 6 bases, and 12 bases lay in between. CDR3 length: 14 amino acids. Germline V gene sequence: CDR1 LGHNA, CDR2 YNFKEQ. CDR3 in amino acids: CASSQGRGGNGYTF. The CDR3 DNA is TGTGCCAGCAGCCAAGGAAGGGGGGGGAATGGCTACACCTTC.

This clone appeared once. This chain links TRBV5-1 with TRBJ2-6; possibly TRBD1 for D (5 bases). V lost 3 bases and J 1 base, leaving 17 bases between the germline ends. The CDR3 is 18 residues long. The germline gives CDR1 SGHRS, CDR2 YFSETQ. The CDR3 sequence is CASSSGGAGWSGANVLTF. The CDR3 bases are TGCGCCAGCAGCTCCGGTGGGGCAGGGTGGTCTGGGGCCAACGTCCTGACTTTC.

This chain uses TRBV4-3 with TRBJ2-6; 9 bases agree with TRBD1. Germline CDR1 is LGHNA and CDR2 is YSLEER. The CDR3 has 18 amino acids. Losses at the gene ends were 1 base for V and 0 bases for J; bases not matched to a gene: 4. CDR3 DNA sequence: TGCGCCAGCAGCCAAGTGTGGACAGGGGCCTCTGGGGCCAACGTCCTGACTTTC. Translated: CASSQVWTGASGANVLTF.

The rearrangement links TRBV7-9 to TRBJ2-1; weak D call: TRBD2 (5 bases). CDR3 length: 14 residues. Per the germline V gene, CDR1 is SEHNR and CDR2 is FQNEAQ (reference sequence). The V end lost 0 bases, the J end lost 4 bases, and 7 bases lay between the germline ends. DNA of the CDR3: TGTGCCAGCAGCTTAGCTAGCGTTTACAATGAGCAGTTCTTC. Translating gives CASSLASVYNEQFF.

The V call is TRBV11-2, the J call TRBJ2-7, with 14 bases matching TRBD2. V was pared by 4 bases and J by 3 bases, with 2 bases of the junction left unmatched. The CDR3 contains 15 residues. CDR1 and CDR2 from the germline V gene are SGHAT and FQNNGV. This CDR3 reads CASSSGTSGSYEQYF. The CDR3, as DNA: TGTGCCAGCAGCTCCGGGACTAGCGGGAGCTACGAGCAGTACTTC.